The T cell receptor beta chain described here comes from a study of cytomegalovirus exposure and HLA in healthy donors. Study details: Unique TCRs numbering some 77 million, obtained from HLA-typed donors, made up an early data release. Points from the study as a whole: Apart from CMV serostatus, no immune exposure information was available.

The primer mix had 60 Vbeta and 13 Jbeta primers. Libraries were prepared by immunoSEQ multiplex PCR; TCRdb keeps only in-frame clonotypes and omits some of them. The sample has about 42,000 clones, about 50% seen once; the top ten hold about an eighth. On this clone itself: Antigen: not known.

Absent from the records is this donor's CMV serostatus. The receptor was isolated from a human donor in good health. Sequences were obtained from PBMCs.

CDR3 loop: CASSPAPKRGGPSEQYF. CDR3 nucleotide sequence: TGCGCCAGCAGCCCAGCTCCCAAGCGGGGTGGACCCTCCGAGCAGTACTTC. This chain joins TRBV4-1 and TRBJ2-7; 7 bases map to TRBD2. This CDR3 is 17 amino acids long. The V segment lost 4 bases and the J segment 6 bases; nucleotides outside the gene matches: 18. Per the germline V gene, CDR1 is MGHRA and CDR2 is YSYEKL.